This T cell receptor (beta chain) was found in a study of blood T cell repertoires in COVID-19. Study summary: Sample material is recorded as cDNA or gDNA derived from T cells, B-cell-depleted T cells, or PBMCs.

Original handling: Estimated nucleated cell counts came from reference gene primer amplification. Data came from immunoSEQ multiplex PCR; TCRdb stores just in-frame clones and leaves some out. The V and J calls and clone size come from that table; D and trimming were worked out from the DNA. This repertoire shows more than 300,000 clones, roughly nine tenths found once; its top ten account for roughly 3.6%. Germline V gene data show CDR1 as SGHRS and CDR2 as YFSETQ. Trimming cost V 9 bases and J 2 bases; bases outside gene matches: 12. The CDR3 contains 16 residues. Assignment of participants to cohorts was predicated upon participant-reported clinical history.

The clonotype originates from a woman in her twenties or thirties who had been exposed to COVID-19. This chain links TRBV5-1 with TRBJ2-3, with TRBD1 identical over 10 bases. Sequencing was carried out using PBMCs or T cells enriched from blood (not recorded which). In DNA, the CDR3 is TGCGCCAACCGAGAGGGGACAGGGGTAAACACAGATACGCAGTATTTT. It specifies CANREGTGVNTDTQYF.